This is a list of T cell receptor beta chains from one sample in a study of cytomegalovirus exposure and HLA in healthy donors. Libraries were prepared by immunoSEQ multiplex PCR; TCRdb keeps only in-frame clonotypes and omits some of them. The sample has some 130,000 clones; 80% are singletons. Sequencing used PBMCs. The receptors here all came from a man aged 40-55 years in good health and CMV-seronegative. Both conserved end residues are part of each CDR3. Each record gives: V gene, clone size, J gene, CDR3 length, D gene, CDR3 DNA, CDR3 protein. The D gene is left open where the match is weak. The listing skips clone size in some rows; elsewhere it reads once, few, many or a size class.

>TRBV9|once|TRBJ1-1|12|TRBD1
TGTGCCAGCAGCCATAGGACAGGGCGGGCTTTCTTT
CASSHRTGRAFF
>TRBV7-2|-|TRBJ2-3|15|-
TGTGCCAGCAGCGAAAGGGGTAGGGTGGCAGATACGCAGTATTTT
CASSERGRVADTQYF
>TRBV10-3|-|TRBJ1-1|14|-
TGTGCCATCAGTGGGACAGAAATGAACACTGAAGCTTTCTTT
CAISGTEMNTEAFF
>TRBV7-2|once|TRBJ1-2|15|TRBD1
TGTGCCAGCAGCTTAGTACAGGGGGTGATAGGGGGCTACACCTTC
CASSLVQGVIGGYTF
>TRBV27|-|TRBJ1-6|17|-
TGTGCCAGCAGTTTATCGATAGGGGGATCCTATAATTCACCCCTCCACTTT
CASSLSIGGSYNSPLHF
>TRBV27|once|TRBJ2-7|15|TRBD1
TGTGCCAGCAGTTTATGGGCAGGGGGCTCGTACGAGCAGTACTTC
CASSLWAGGSYEQYF
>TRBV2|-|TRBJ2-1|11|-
TGTGCCAGCAGTTATAACAATGAGCAGTTCTTC
CASSYNNEQFF
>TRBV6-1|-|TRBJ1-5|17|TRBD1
TGTGCCAGCAGTGAAAACTTATTGGGACAGGGGGCTTGGTGGCAGCATTTT
CASSENLLGQGAWWQHF
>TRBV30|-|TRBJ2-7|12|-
TGTGCCTGGAGCCCCGACAGTTACGAGCAGTACTTC
CAWSPDSYEQYF
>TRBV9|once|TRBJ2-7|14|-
TGTGCCAGCAGCTCCTCCGGGAGCTCCTACGAGCAGTACTTC
CASSSSGSSYEQYF
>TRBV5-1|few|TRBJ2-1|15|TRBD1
TGCGCCAGCAGCCTCGGACAGGGGGATTACAATGAGCAGTTCTTC
CASSLGQGDYNEQFF
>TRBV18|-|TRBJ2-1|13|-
TGTGCCAGCTCACCACCCGGAGCGAGTGAGCAGTTCTTC
CASSPPGASEQFF
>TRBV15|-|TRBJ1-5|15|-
TGTGCCACCAGCAGACGGACAGATAGCAATCAGCCCCAGCATTTT
CATSRRTDSNQPQHF
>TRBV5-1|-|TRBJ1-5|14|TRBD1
TGCGCCAGCAGCTCCGGGACAGGAAATCAGCCCCAGCATTTT
CASSSGTGNQPQHF
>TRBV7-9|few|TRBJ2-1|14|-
TGTGCCAGCAGCCCTTCACTAGGATTCGGTGAGCAGTTCTTC
CASSPSLGFGEQFF
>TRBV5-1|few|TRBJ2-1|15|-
TGCGCCAGCAGCTTTGCAGGGGGGACTGGCAATGAGCAGTTCTTC
CASSFAGGTGNEQFF
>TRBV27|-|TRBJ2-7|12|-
TGTGCCAGCAGTGATAGCTCCTACGAGCAGTACTTC
CASSDSSYEQYF
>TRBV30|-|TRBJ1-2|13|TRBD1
TGTGCCTGGAGACAACAGGGGGCGCATGGCTACACCTTC
CAWRQQGAHGYTF
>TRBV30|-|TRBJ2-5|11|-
TGTGCCTGGAGTGTCGGGGAGACCCAGTACTTC
CAWSVGETQYF
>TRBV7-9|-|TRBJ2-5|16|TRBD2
TGTGCCAGCAGCTTAAGGCCTGGGGCGGGAGGAGAGACCCAGTACTTC
CASSLRPGAGGETQYF
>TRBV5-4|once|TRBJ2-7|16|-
TGTGCCAGCAGCTTGGCCGGGACTGACCCTAACCCCGAGCAGTACTTC
CASSLAGTDPNPEQYF
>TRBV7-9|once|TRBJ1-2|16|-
TGTGCCAGCAGCCCCCCGGTGGGGCGGTCACTCTATGGCTACACCTTC
CASSPPVGRSLYGYTF
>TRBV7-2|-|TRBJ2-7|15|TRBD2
TGTGCCAGCAGCTTACGTGGAGCGGGGGTCCACGAGCAGTACTTC
CASSLRGAGVHEQYF
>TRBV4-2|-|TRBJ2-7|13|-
TGTGCCAGCAGCCAAGAAGGCGGGCTGAAGCAGTACTTC
CASSQEGGLKQYF
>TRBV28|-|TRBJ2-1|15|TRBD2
TGTGCCAGCAGTTTCGGGGGGGCCTCCTACAATGAGCAGTTCTTC
CASSFGGASYNEQFF
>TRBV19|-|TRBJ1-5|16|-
TGTGCCAGTAGTATAGACGATGGAGTTCCTTCTCAGCCCCAGCATTTT
CASSIDDGVPSQPQHF
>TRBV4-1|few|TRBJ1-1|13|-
TGCGCCAGCAGCCAAGATCACGACAGAGAAGCTTTCTTT
CASSQDHDREAFF
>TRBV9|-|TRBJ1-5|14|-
TGTGCCAGCAGCCCGGGAGATAGCAATCAGCCCCAGCATTTT
CASSPGDSNQPQHF
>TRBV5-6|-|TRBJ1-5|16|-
TGTGCCAGCATCAGTCCACGCTCTAGGAGCAATCAGCCCCAGCATTTT
CASISPRSRSNQPQHF
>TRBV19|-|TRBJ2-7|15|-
TGTGCCAGTAGTATAGAATCAGGGCCTCTTTTCGAGCAGTACTTC
CASSIESGPLFEQYF
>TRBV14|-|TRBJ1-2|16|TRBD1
TGTGCCAGCAGCCAAATTACCGGGACAGGGGGCTTCGGCTACACCTTC
CASSQITGTGGFGYTF
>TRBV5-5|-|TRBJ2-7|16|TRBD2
TGTGCCAGCAGCCCTCTGACTAGCGGGCCGCTCTACGAGCAGTACTTC
CASSPLTSGPLYEQYF
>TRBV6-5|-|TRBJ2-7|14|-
TGTGCCAGCAGTTCCGACAGGTTCCCCTACGAGCAGTACTTC
CASSSDRFPYEQYF
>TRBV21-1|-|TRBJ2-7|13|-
TGTGCCAGCAGCACAGGGGACGGCTACGAGCAGTACTTC
CASSTGDGYEQYF
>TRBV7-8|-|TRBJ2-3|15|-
TGTGCCAGCAGCTTAGTAGGCGGGAACACAGATACGCAGTATTTT
CASSLVGGNTDTQYF
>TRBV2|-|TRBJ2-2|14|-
TGTGCCAGCACCCCTGGGTCCGGGACCGGGGAGCTGTTTTTT
CASTPGSGTGELFF
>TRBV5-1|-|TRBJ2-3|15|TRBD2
TGCGCCAGCAGGATACTAGCGGGGGGCACAGATACGCAGTATTTT
CASRILAGGTDTQYF
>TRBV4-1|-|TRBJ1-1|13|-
TGCGCCAGCAGCCTACAGGAGAACACTGAAGCTTTCTTT
CASSLQENTEAFF
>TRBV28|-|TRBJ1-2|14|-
TGTGCCAGCAGTCTAAAGGGGATCCTACTCGGCTACACCTTC
CASSLKGILLGYTF
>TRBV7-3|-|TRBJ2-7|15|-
TGTGCCAGCAGCCCCCCTCGGCAGGGTAGCTACGAGCAGTACTTC
CASSPPRQGSYEQYF